This TCR beta chain was recorded in a study of CD8 T cells in ankylosing spondylitis. Study-wide results and caveats: Earlier authors reported some of these motif variants in reactive arthritis synovial fluid and blood. Clones linked to disease were reported to show significant enrichment in matched ankylosing spondylitis synovial fluid. Seemingly characteristic of ankylosing spondylitis blood was a TCR beta motif consisting of roughly 8 highly homologous variants. Disease-linked clones displayed a CD8+ phenotype and appeared relatively rarely in peripheral blood.

This CDR3 region has 13 residues. Trimming cost V 10 bases and J 2 bases, with 15 bases left between them. It was by quantitative 5'-RACE with molecular barcodes that TCR beta libraries were made. In TCRdb, the 5' RACE reads were re-called with MiXCR into one record per CDR3 protein. The sample records fewer than 450,000 distinct CDR3 sequences, 15% to 20% being singletons. Comment on this clonotype: Its antigen is undetermined.

V and J are TRBV12-3 or TRBV12-4 and TRBJ2-7, with TRBD1 as a possible D gene (6 bases). Sequencing was carried out using blood, either unsorted or a sorted T cell fraction (not recorded which). The receptor comes from a male donor with ankylosing spondylitis. The chain's CDR3 is CATSDRPAYEQYF. CDR3 in DNA: TGTGCCACCTCAGACAGGCCAGCCTACGAGCAGTACTTC.